What follows is one T cell receptor (beta chain) and its context. The protocol was immunoSEQ multiplex PCR, while the TCRdb copy is restricted to in-frame clones and leaves out a portion. The sample consists of about 660,000 clones, around 87% of them appearing once. Germline V gives CDR1 SEHNR, CDR2 FQNEAQ (reference sequence). There are 17 residues in the CDR3. The junction had 12 bases not matched to a gene; V was cut back by 1 base and J by 10 bases. The data were taken from a study of shared T cell receptors in the human thymus. The same sample was also used in a study of human thymus T cells. That work states: The people who donated were healthy Finnish babies having corrective surgery for congenital heart defects. Thymic resections from corrective heart surgery supplied the tissue. Gene usage (both V and J) appeared biased in thymic and blood repertoires.

This TCR came from a boy under three years old with a congenital heart defect. Sequencing used thymocytes. The chain employs TRBV7-9 and TRBJ2-1; 11 nucleotides match TRBD2. The CDR3 region has the DNA TGTGCCAGCAGCTTAGTCTCTGGTAGCGGGAGGGCGTACGAGCAGTTCTTC. This encodes CASSLVSGSGRAYEQFF.